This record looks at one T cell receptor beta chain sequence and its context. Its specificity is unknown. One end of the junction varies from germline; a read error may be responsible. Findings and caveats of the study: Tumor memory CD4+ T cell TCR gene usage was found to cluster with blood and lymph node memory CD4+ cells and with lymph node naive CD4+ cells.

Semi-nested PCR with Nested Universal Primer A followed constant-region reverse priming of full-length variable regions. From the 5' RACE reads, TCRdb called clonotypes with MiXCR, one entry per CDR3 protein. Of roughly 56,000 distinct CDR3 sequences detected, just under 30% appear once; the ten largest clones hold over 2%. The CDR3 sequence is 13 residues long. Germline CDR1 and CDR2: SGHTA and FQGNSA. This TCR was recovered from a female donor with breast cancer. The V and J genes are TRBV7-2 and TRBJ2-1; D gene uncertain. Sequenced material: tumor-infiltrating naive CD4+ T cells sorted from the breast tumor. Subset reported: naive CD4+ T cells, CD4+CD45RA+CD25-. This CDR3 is CASSQERNNEQLF. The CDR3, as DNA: TGTGCCAGCAGCCAAGAGCGTAACAATGAGCAGCTCTTC.